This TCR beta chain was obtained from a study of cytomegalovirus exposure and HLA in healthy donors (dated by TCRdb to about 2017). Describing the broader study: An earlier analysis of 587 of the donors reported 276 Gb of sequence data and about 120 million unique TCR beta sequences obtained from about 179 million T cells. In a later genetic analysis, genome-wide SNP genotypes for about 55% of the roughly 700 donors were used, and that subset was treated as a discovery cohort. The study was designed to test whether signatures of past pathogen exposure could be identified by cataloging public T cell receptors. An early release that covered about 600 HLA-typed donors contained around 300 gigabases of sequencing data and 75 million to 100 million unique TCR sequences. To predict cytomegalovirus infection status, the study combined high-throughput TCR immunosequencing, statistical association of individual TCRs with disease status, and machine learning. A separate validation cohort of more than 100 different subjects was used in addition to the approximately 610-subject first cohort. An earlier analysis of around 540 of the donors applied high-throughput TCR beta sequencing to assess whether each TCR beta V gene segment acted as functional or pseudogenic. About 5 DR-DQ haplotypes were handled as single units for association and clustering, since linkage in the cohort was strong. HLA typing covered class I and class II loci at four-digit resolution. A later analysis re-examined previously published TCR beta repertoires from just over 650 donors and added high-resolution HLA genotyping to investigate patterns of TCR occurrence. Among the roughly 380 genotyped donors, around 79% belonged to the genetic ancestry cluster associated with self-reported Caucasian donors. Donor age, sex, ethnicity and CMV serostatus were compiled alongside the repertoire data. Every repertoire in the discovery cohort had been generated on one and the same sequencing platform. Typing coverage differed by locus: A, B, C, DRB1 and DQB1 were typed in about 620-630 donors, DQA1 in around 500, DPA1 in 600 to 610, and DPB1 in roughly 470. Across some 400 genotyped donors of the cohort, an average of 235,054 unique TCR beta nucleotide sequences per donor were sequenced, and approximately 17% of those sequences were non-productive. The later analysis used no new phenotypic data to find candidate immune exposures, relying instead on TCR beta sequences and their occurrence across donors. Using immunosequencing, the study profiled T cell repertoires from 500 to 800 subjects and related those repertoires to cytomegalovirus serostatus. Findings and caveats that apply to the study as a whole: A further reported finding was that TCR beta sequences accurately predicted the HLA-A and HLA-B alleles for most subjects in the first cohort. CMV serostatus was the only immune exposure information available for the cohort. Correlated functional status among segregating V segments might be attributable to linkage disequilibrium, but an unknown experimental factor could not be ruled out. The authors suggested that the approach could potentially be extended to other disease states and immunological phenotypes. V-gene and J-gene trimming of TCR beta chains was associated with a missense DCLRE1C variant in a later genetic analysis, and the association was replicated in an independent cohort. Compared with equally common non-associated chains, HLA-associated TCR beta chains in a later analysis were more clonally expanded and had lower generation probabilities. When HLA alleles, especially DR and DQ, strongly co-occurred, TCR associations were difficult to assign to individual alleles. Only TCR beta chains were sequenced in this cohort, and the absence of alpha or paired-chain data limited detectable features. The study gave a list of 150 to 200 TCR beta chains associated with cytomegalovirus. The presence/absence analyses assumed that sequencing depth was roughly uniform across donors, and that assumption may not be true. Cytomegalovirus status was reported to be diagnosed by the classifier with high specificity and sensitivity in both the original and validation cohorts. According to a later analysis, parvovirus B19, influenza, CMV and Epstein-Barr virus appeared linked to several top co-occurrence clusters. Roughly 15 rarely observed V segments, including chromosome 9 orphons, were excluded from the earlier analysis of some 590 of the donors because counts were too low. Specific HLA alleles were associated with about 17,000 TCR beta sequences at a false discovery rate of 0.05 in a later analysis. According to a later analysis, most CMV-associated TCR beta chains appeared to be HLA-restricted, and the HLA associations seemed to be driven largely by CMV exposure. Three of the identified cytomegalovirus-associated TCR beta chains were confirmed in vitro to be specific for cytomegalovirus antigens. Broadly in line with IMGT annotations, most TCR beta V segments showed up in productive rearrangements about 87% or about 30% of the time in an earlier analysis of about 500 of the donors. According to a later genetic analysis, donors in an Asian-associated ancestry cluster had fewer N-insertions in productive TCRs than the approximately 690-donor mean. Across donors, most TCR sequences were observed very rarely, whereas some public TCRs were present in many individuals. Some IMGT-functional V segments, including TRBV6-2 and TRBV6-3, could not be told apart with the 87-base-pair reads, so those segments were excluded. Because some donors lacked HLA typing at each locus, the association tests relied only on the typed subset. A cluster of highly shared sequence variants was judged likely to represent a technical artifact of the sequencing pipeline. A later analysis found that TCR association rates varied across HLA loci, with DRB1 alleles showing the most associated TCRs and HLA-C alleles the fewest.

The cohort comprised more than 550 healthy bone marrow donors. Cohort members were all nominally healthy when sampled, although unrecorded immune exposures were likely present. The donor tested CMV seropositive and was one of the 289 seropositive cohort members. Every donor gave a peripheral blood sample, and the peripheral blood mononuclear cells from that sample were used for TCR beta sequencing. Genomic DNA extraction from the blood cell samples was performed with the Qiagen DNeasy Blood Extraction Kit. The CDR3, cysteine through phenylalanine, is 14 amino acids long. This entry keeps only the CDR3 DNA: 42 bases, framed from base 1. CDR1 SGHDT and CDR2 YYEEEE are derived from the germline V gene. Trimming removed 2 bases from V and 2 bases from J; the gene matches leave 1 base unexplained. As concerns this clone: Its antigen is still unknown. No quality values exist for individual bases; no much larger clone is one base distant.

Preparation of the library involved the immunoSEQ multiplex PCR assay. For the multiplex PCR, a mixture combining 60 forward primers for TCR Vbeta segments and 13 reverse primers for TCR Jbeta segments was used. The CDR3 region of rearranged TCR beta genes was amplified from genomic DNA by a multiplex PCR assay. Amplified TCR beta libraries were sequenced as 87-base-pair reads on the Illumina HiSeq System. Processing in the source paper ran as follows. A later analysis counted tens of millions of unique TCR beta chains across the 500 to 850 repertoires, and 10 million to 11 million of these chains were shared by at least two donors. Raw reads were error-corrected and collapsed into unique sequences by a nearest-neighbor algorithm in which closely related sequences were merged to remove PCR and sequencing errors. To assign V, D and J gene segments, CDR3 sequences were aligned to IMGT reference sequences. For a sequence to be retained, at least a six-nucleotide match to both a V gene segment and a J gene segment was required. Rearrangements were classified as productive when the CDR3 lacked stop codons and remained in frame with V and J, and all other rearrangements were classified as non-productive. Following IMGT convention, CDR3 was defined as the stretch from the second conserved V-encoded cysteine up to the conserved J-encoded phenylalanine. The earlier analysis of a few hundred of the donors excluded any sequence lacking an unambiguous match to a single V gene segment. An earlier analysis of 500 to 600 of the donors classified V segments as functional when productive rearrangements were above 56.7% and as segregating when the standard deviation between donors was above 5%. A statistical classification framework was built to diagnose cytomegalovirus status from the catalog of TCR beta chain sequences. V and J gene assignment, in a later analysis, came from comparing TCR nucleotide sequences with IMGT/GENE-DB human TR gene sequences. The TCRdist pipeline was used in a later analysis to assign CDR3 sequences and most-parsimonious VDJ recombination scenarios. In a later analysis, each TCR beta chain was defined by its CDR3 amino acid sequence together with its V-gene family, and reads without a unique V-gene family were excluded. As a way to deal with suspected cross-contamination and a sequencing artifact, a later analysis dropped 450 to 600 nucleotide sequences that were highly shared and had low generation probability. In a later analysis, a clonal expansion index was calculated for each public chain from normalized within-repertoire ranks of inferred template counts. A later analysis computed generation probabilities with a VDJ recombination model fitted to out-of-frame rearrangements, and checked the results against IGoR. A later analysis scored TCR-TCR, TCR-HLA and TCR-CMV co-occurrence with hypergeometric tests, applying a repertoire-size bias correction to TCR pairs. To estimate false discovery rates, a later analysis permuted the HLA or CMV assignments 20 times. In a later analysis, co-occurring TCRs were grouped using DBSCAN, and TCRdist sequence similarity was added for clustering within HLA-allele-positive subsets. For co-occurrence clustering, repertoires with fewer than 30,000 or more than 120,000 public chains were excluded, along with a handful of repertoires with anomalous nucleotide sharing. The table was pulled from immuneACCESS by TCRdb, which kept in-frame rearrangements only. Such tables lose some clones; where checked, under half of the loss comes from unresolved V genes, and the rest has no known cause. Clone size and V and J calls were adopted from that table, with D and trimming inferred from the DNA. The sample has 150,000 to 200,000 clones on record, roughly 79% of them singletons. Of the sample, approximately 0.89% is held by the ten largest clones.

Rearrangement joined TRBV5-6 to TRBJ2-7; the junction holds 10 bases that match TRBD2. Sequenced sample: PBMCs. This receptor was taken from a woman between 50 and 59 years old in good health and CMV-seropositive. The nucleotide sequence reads TGTGCCAGCAGCTTTGGGACTAGCGCCTACGAGCAGTACTTC. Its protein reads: CASSFGTSAYEQYF.